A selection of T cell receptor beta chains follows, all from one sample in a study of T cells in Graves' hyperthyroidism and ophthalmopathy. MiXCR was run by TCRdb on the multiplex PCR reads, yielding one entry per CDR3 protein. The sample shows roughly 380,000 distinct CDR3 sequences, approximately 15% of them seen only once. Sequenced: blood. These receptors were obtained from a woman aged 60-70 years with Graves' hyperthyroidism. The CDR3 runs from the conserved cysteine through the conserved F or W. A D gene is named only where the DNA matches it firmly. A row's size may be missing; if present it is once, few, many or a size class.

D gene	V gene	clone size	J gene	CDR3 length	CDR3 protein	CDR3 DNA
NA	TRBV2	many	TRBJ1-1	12	CASSEARGVAFF	TGTGCCAGCAGTGAAGCGCGGGGGGTTGCTTTCTTT
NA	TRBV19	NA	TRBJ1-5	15	CASSRGLTSNQPQHF	TGTGCCAGTAGTCGGGGTTTAACTAGCAATCAGCCCCAGCATTTT
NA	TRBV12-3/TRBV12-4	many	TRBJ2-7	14	CASRVGGSSYEQYF	TGTGCCAGCAGGGTCGGCGGTAGCTCCTACGAGCAGTACTTC
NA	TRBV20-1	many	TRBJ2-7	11	CSASWNYEQYF	TGCAGTGCTTCTTGGAACTACGAGCAGTACTTC
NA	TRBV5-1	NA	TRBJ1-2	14	CASSLESSNYGYTF	TGCGCCAGCAGCTTGGAGTCATCCAACTATGGCTACACCTTC
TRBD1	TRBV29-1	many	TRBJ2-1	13	CSVEGTGVNEQFF	TGCAGCGTTGAGGGGACAGGGGTGAATGAGCAGTTCTTC
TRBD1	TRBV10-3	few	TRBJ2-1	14	CAISNDRGSNEQFF	TGTGCCATCAGTAACGACAGGGGATCAAATGAGCAGTTCTTC
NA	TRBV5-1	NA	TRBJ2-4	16	CASSPDTAAAKNIQYF	TGCGCCAGCAGCCCGGACACCGCCGCGGCCAAAAACATTCAGTACTTC
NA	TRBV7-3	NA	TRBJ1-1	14	CASSPGGVETEAFF	TGTGCCAGCAGCCCCGGGGGGGTAGAAACTGAAGCTTTCTTT
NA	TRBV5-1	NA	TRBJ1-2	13	CASSLGGTNGYTF	TGCGCCAGCAGCTTGGGGGGGACCAATGGCTACACCTTC
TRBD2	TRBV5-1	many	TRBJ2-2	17	CASSLSSGRAYTGELFF	TGCGCCAGCAGCTTGTCGAGCGGGAGGGCCTACACCGGGGAGCTGTTTTTT
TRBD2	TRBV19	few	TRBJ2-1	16	CASRGTSALSYNEQFF	TGTGCCAGTAGGGGCACTAGCGCCCTCTCCTACAATGAGCAGTTCTTC
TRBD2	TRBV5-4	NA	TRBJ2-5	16	CASSPRRGGRQETQYF	TGTGCCAGCAGCCCCCGGCGTGGCGGGAGACAGGAGACCCAGTACTTC
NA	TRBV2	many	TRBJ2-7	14	CASKENRETYEQYF	TGTGCCAGCAAGGAGAATCGGGAAACCTACGAGCAGTACTTC
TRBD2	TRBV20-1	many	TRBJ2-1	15	CSARDPAGDGNEQFF	TGCAGTGCTAGAGATCCAGCGGGAGACGGCAATGAGCAGTTCTTC